This passage covers 23 T cell receptor beta chains from one sample sequenced in a study of human T cells and chemical hapten exposure. One entry per CDR3 protein, called by TCRdb with MiXCR from the RACE reads. The repertoire holds more than 150,000 distinct CDR3 sequences, with roughly 30% as singletons. Time point: pre-sensitization, week 0. Treatment described: therapeutic diphenylcyclopropenone sensitization with weekly scalp DPC. The sequences come from whole blood, collected in connection with sensitization to the hapten diphenylcyclopropenone (DPC). The receptors come from a woman aged 25 to 39 with alopecia areata. Some clones in this sample may be carry-over from other donors' samples.

This clonotype was detected only a few times. This sequence joins TRBV4-3 and TRBJ1-4; D remains unclear. Trimming shortened V by 0 bases and J by 2 bases, and 10 bases separated the two germline ends. Germline loops: CDR1 LGHNA, CDR2 YSLEER. The CDR3 contains 16 residues. CDR3 sequence (DNA): TGCGCCAGCAGCCAAGATTTCGGGTTCACTAATGAAAAACTGTTTTTT. Its protein product is CASSQDFGFTNEKLFF.

This clonotype was seen only a few times. The chain couples TRBV7-6 to TRBJ1-1; 9 nucleotides line up with TRBD1. Germline CDR1 reads SGHVS; CDR2 reads FNYEAQ. V dropped 0 bases and J dropped 5; count of bases not matched to a gene: 7. This CDR3 is built from 16 residues. The CDR3 region is CASSLALGQGNTEAFF. Here the CDR3 DNA reads TGTGCCAGCAGCTTAGCGCTGGGACAGGGAAATACTGAAGCTTTCTTT.

This clonotype was seen a few times. The chain is built from TRBV12-3 or TRBV12-4 and TRBJ2-4, with D perhaps matching TRBD2 (5 bases). Trimming pared 5 bases from V and 0 bases from J, leaving 14 bases between. The CDR3 length is 16 residues. CDR3 coding DNA: TGTGCCAGCAGTCAGCTCCGGGAACTAGCCAAAAACATTCAGTACTTC. Its protein product is CASSQLRELAKNIQYF.

This chain uses TRBV5-6 with TRBJ2-3; 16 bases are shared with TRBD2. CDR1 is SGHDT, CDR2 YYEEEE, per germline. V gave up 0 bases and J gave up 9 bases; unmatched junction bases: 7. The CDR3 runs 17 residues. The CDR3 DNA sequence: TGTGCCAGCAGCTTGGTTGGGACTAGCGGGGGGGCGAGCACGCAGTATTTT. Translating gives CASSLVGTSGGASTQYF.

The chain links TRBV4-1 to TRBJ1-1, with no clear D. The germline gives CDR1 MGHRA, CDR2 YSYEKL. V gave up 4 bases and J gave up 1 base, with 16 bases separating them. CDR3 length: 16 residues. This CDR3 reads CASSLDIRAANTEAFF. The CDR3 bases are TGCGCCAGCAGCCTAGATATCCGGGCCGCGAACACTGAAGCTTTCTTT.

This sequence joins TRBV4-3 and TRBJ1-6; TRBD1 might be the D (6 bases). Germline V gene sequence: CDR1 LGHNA, CDR2 YSLEER. The germline V and J ends were trimmed by 0 bases and 8 bases, with 14 bases remaining between them. This CDR3 is built from 16 residues. The CDR3 region has the DNA TGCGCCAGCAGCCAAGACCCACAGGGAAGGTATTCACCCCTCCACTTT. Residues: CASSQDPQGRYSPLHF.

The chain uses TRBV29-1 and TRBJ2-3, with D uncertain. Germline V lookup: CDR1 SQVTM, CDR2 ANQGSEA. The V and J ends lost 2 bases and 0 bases respectively, with 3 bases between them. This CDR3 has 12 amino acids. CDR3 sequence reads: CSVESSTDTQYF. In nucleotides, the CDR3 is TGCAGCGTTGAATCTAGCACAGATACGCAGTATTTT.

This clonotype came up a few times. V gene TRBV24-1 combines with J gene TRBJ1-2; 7 bases fit TRBD1. The CDR3 is made up of 14 amino acids. The V gene's germline CDR1 is KGHDR and CDR2 SFDVKD. V lost 4 bases to trimming and J lost 4 bases; unmatched junction nucleotides: 5. CDR3 sequence: CATSDTGQAYGYTF. The CDR3 DNA is TGTGCCACCAGTGACACCGGACAGGCCTATGGCTACACCTTC.

The gene calls are TRBV20-1 and TRBJ2-1; no definite D call. CDR1 and CDR2 from the germline V gene are DFQATT and SNEGSKA (reference sequence). V lost 2 bases and J lost 12, with 17 bases in between. The CDR3 runs to 13 residues. For the CDR3, the DNA is TGCAGTGCTAGACGACCAGGTACGCCGGGGCAGTTCTTC. It yields the protein CSARRPGTPGQFF.

J is TRBJ2-6 and V is TRBV28; 10 bases are a match to TRBD1. CDR1 and CDR2 from the germline V gene are MDHEN and SYDVKM. The J segment lost 1 base and the V segment lost 5 bases, leaving 11 bases of the junction unmatched. The CDR3 sequence is 19 residues long. The CDR3 DNA is TGTGCCAGCAGTGGGGACAGGGGACTTCCCTATTCTGGGGCCAACGTCCTGACTTTC. This sequence encodes CASSGDRGLPYSGANVLTF.

This clonotype has more than one count but fewer than ten. The DNA of the CDR3 is TGTGCCTGCCATGGGGGGGCAGGGGGCAGCTACGAGCAGTACTTC. This translates into CACHGGAGGSYEQYF. The genes are TRBV5-4 and TRBJ2-7; perhaps TRBD1 as D (8 bases). CDR1 and CDR2 (germline): SGHNT, YYREEE (reference sequence). V was shortened by 10 bases and J by 3 bases, with 23 bases between the two germline ends. This CDR3 region has 15 residues.

In this sample, this clonotype turned up a few times. V gene TRBV5-5 combines with J gene TRBJ2-5; maybe TRBD1 (5 bases). Trimming cost V 3 bases and J 2 bases, with 11 bases left between them. This CDR3 contains 14 residues. Germline V gene sequence: CDR1 SGHKS, CDR2 YYEKEE (reference sequence). The DNA of the CDR3 is TGTGCCAGCAGCTCGTTAGGGGCTCAAGAGACCCAGTACTTC. This gives the protein CASSSLGAQETQYF.

V gene TRBV28 combines with J gene TRBJ2-3; D may match TRBD1 or TRBD2 (5 bases each). The V and J ends lost 3 bases and 3 bases respectively, with 10 bases between them. This CDR3 is 14 amino acids long. The germline V gene encodes CDR1 MDHEN and CDR2 SYDVKM. The CDR3 sequence: CASSLRGRTDTQYF. The CDR3 nucleotides read TGTGCCAGCAGTTTGAGGGGTAGGACAGATACGCAGTATTTT.

This clonotype showed up just a few times. V is TRBV28 and J is TRBJ2-5; D not resolved. V shed 4 bases and J shed 5 bases, with 11 bases lying between them. Germline CDR1 is MDHEN and CDR2 is SYDVKM. The CDR3 has 13 residues. The CDR3 loop is CASSSSSPETQYF. The CDR3 bases are TGTGCCAGCAGTTCCTCCTCCCCCGAGACCCAGTACTTC.

This clonotype was observed a handful of times. The chain carries TRBV7-8 and TRBJ2-3, with TRBD2 as a possible D gene (6 bases). The CDR3 is made up of 14 amino acids. Germline V lookup: CDR1 SGHVS, CDR2 FQNEAQ. V was pared by 5 bases and J by 4 bases, with 13 bases between. The CDR3 DNA sequence: TGTGCCAGCAGCCCCGGATCGGGAGCAGATACGCAGTATTTT. Translation gives CASSPGSGADTQYF.

This clonotype was counted many times. The V and J genes are TRBV29-1 and TRBJ2-7, with 11 bases fitting TRBD2. The CDR3 consists of 13 residues. Germline V gene sequence: CDR1 SQVTM, CDR2 ANQGSEA. V gave up 6 bases and J gave up 2 bases; unmatched junction bases: 3. Written as DNA, the CDR3 is TGCAGCGTGCGACTAGCGGGACCCTACGAGCAGTACTTC. Protein sequence: CSVRLAGPYEQYF.

A few counts support this clonotype. This chain joins TRBV10-3 and TRBJ2-3; the match to TRBD2 covers 7 bases. V lost 5 bases to trimming and J lost 5 bases; unmatched junction nucleotides: 1. This CDR3 has 12 residues. Germline lookup yields CDR1 ENHRY and CDR2 SYGVKD. Written as DNA, the CDR3 is TGTGCCATCAGTCGGACTAGAGATACGCAGTATTTT. It specifies CAISRTRDTQYF.

In this sample, this clonotype turned up a few times. The chain uses TRBV5-1 and TRBJ2-7; D might be TRBD2 (6 bases). There are 15 residues in the CDR3. Deletions cut 4 bases from V and 3 bases from J, with 17 bases between. The V gene's germline CDR1 is SGHRS and CDR2 YFSETQ. The CDR3 loop reads CASSPSGGTHYEQYF. The DNA of the CDR3 is TGCGCCAGCAGCCCCTCCGGCGGGACCCACTACGAGCAGTACTTC.

This clonotype was detected only a few times. The chain carries TRBV30 and TRBJ1-4, with a weak D call TRBD1 (5 bases). The CDR3 totals 12 residues. The V end was cut by 2 bases, the J end by 14 bases, with 15 bases between. Per germline, CDR1 GTSNPN and CDR2 SVGIG (reference sequence). Written as DNA, the CDR3 is TGTGCCTGGAGTCCTGCACGCGGGGGGCTGTTTTTT. This codes for CAWSPARGGLFF.

This clonotype was counted at least ten times. This rearrangement joins TRBV20-1 to TRBJ2-3; D gene ambiguous. The CDR3 totals 13 residues. CDR1 and CDR2 (germline): DFQATT, SNEGSKA (reference sequence). V lost 3 bases, J lost 3 bases, and 10 bases lay in between. This CDR3 reads CSASPQVTDTQYF. The CDR3 nucleotides are TGCAGTGCTAGTCCGCAGGTTACAGATACGCAGTATTTT.

The chain combines TRBV28 with TRBJ2-5, with TRBD1 matching over 8 bases. Germline values: CDR1 MDHEN, CDR2 SYDVKM. V lost 6 bases to trimming and J lost 2 bases; unmatched junction nucleotides: 8. This CDR3 spans 15 amino acids. CDR3 in amino acids: CASSYDRGQQETQYF. Here the CDR3 DNA reads TGTGCCAGCAGCTACGACAGGGGTCAACAAGAGACCCAGTACTTC.

The V gene is TRBV25-1, the J gene TRBJ1-1; D gene ambiguous. This CDR3 region has 11 residues. Looked up from germline, CDR1 is MGHDK and CDR2 is SYGVNS. Trimming cost V 5 bases and J 10 bases, with 11 bases left between them. The CDR3 is CASSNALRAFF. As DNA, the CDR3 is TGTGCCAGCAGTAACGCGCTTCGAGCTTTCTTT.

The rearrangement uses TRBV28 and TRBJ1-3, with D tentatively TRBD1 (5 bases). With 2 bases removed from V and 2 bases from J, the gap between germline ends came to 10 bases. This CDR3 is built from 15 residues. CDR1 and CDR2 from the germline V gene are MDHEN and SYDVKM. This CDR3 reads CASSLQGRAGNTIYF. CDR3 bases: TGTGCCAGCAGTTTACAGGGAAGGGCTGGAAACACCATATATTTT.